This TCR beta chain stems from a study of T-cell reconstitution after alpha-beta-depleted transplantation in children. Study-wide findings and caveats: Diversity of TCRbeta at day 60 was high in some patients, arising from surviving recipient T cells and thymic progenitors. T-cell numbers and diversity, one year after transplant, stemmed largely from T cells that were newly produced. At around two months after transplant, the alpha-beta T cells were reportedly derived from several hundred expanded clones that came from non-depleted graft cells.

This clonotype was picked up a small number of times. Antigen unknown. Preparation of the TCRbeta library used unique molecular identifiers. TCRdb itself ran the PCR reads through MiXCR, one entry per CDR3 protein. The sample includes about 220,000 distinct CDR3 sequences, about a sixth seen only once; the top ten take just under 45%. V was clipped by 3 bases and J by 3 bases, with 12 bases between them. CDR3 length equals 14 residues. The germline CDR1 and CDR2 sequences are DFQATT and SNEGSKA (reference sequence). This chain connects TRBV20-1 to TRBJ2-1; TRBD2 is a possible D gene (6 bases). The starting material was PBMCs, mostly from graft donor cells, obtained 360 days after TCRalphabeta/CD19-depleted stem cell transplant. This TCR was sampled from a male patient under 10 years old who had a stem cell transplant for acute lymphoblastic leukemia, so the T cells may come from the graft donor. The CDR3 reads CSASAGYSYNEQFF. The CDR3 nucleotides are TGCAGTGCTAGTGCGGGATACAGCTACAATGAGCAGTTCTTC.